The text below deals with one TCR beta chain. What it binds is not known. An end of the junction differs from the germline gene, which may be a read error. The record originates from a study of tumor and adjacent non-tumor tissue in lung cancer. The overall study: The cohort had about a dozen adenocarcinoma, a couple of squamous cell and 1 small cell patients. Each sample yielded a few million productive TCRbeta reads on average.

Broader study findings: Tumor TCR diversity, when higher, was linked to shorter survival. Compared with tumor, normal lung showed significantly lower TCR diversity.

The library came from three nested PCR rounds adapted from ARM-PCR protocols. TCRdb processed the multiplex PCR reads anew with MiXCR; each CDR3 protein has one entry. The sample has approximately 100,000 distinct CDR3 sequences, roughly 75% seen once. RNA was extracted from bulk tissue without any cell sorting. This TCR came from a woman aged 60-75 years with non-small cell lung cancer. Input material: lung tumor tissue.

CDR3 sequence: CVSSQDYQPNSPLHF. CDR3 coding DNA: TGCGTCAGCAGCCAAGACTACCAGCCTAATTCACCCCTCCACTTT. The V call is TRBV4-3, the J call TRBJ1-6; D ambiguous. CDR1 is LGHNA, CDR2 YSLEER, per germline. CDR3 size: 15 residues.